This T cell receptor beta chain is drawn from a study of CD8 T cells in Susac syndrome. Looked up from germline, CDR1 is KGHSY and CDR2 is FQNENV. V dropped 1 base and J dropped 2 bases, with 11 bases sitting between them. The CDR3 loop spans 15 amino acids. TEMRA cells were FACS-enriched, with CD8+ and CD4+ T cells isolated negatively. RNA amounts of roughly 0.5 to 1 ug underwent reverse transcription with random hexamers. TCRdb fed the immunoSEQ multiplex PCR reads into MiXCR, producing one record per CDR3 protein. The sample records tens of thousands of distinct CDR3 sequences, 93% being singletons.

This chain joins TRBV16 and TRBJ2-5; D call uncertain. Material for sequencing was CD4+ T cells from PBMCs. The TCR originated in a human donor with Susac syndrome. This CDR3 reads CASSQWMGKQETQYF. CDR3 bases: TGTGCCAGCAGCCAATGGATGGGGAAGCAAGAGACCCAGTACTTC.